This T cell receptor beta chain is from a study of T cells after yellow fever vaccination. Study outcomes and limitations: Re-detected after boosting: most primary clones, 96% of CD4 and 88% of CD8.

Worth noting for this clonotype: The antigen remains undetermined.

TCRdb ran MiXCR on the 5' RACE reads and lists one entry per CDR3 protein. The sample holds some 420,000 distinct CDR3 sequences, around 20% seen once. The CDR3 is 17 residues long. Germline-derived CDR1 and CDR2 are KGHDR and SFDVKD. J lost 4 bases, V lost 1 base, and 7 bases had no gene match. Material: PBMCs, obtained before the yellow fever booster vaccination. The gene calls are TRBV24-1 and TRBJ2-3, with TRBD2 identical over 10 bases. The sequence was collected from a man in his late teens or twenties who received the YFV17D yellow fever vaccine. The CDR3 coding sequence is TGTGCCACCAGTGATTTATATAGCGGGGGGACCCCAGATACGCAGTATTTT. Translating it yields CATSDLYSGGTPDTQYF.